One T cell receptor beta chain is described in this entry. The antigen is not known. This entry comes from a study of cytomegalovirus exposure and HLA in healthy donors. Overall study findings and caveats: In a later analysis, DRB1 alleles had the most associated TCRs; HLA-C alleles the fewest.

The PCR ran on 60 Vbeta and 13 Jbeta primers. Data came from immunoSEQ multiplex PCR; TCRdb stores just in-frame clones and leaves some out. This table has 140,000 or so clones, 76% appearing once. This receptor was identified in a middle-aged woman in good health and CMV-seronegative. Sequencing input: PBMCs.

The CDR3 loop is CASSIGGPARETAEQYF. The CDR3 bases are TGTGCCAGTAGTATAGGCGGTCCAGCGCGAGAGACGGCAGAGCAGTACTTC. The chain has TRBV19 and TRBJ2-7, with unresolved D. Germline CDR1 and CDR2: LNHDA and SQIVND (reference sequence). The CDR3 is made up of 17 amino acids. With 1 base removed from V and 7 bases from J, the gap between germline ends came to 23 bases.